This is a list of T cell receptor beta chains from one sample in a study of blood T cells in healthy people across ages. TCRdb redid the calling of the 5' RACE reads with MiXCR, one entry per CDR3 protein. The sample yields about 1.4 million distinct CDR3 sequences, around 55% seen once. Sequencing was carried out using blood. The receptors come from a man between 18 and 35 years old in good health. Both conserved end residues are part of each CDR3. The D gene is left open where the match is weak. Clone size, where shown, is once, few, many, or a class for clones that have expanded.

d_gene: TRBD2
v_gene: TRBV18
abundance: few
j_gene: TRBJ2-1
CDR3aa: CASSRTSGSFDEQFF
CDR3nt: TGTGCCAGCTCACGGACTAGCGGGAGTTTTGATGAGCAGTTCTTC

d_gene: -
v_gene: TRBV29-1
abundance: -
j_gene: TRBJ2-1
CDR3aa: CSVVARAYNEQFF
CDR3nt: TGCAGCGTTGTAGCACGGGCATACAATGAGCAGTTCTTC

d_gene: -
v_gene: TRBV7-9
abundance: few
j_gene: TRBJ1-2
CDR3aa: CASSLAVGGYTF
CDR3nt: TGTGCCAGCAGCCTCGCCGTGGGTGGCTACACCTTC

d_gene: TRBD1
v_gene: TRBV5-1
abundance: few
j_gene: TRBJ2-7
CDR3aa: CASSSPGQGGSYEQYF
CDR3nt: TGCGCCAGCAGCTCACCGGGACAGGGGGGAAGCTACGAGCAGTACTTC

d_gene: -
v_gene: TRBV27
abundance: -
j_gene: TRBJ2-1
CDR3aa: CASSLIGSISYNEQFF
CDR3nt: TGTGCCAGCAGTTTGATAGGGTCGATTTCCTACAATGAGCAGTTCTTC

d_gene: TRBD2
v_gene: TRBV24-1
abundance: few
j_gene: TRBJ2-5
CDR3aa: CATSAGRLSSETQYF
CDR3nt: TGTGCCACCAGTGCCGGGAGGCTATCCTCAGAGACCCAGTACTTC

d_gene: TRBD1
v_gene: TRBV29-1
abundance: -
j_gene: TRBJ1-1
CDR3aa: CSVKGQGYTEAFF
CDR3nt: TGCAGCGTCAAAGGACAGGGGTACACTGAAGCTTTCTTT

d_gene: -
v_gene: TRBV28
abundance: once
j_gene: TRBJ1-1
CDR3aa: CASISWTGAEAFF
CDR3nt: TGTGCCAGCATTAGTTGGACGGGCGCTGAAGCTTTCTTT

d_gene: -
v_gene: TRBV20-1
abundance: -
j_gene: TRBJ1-2
CDR3aa: CSAIKNYGYTF
CDR3nt: TGCAGTGCTATTAAGAACTATGGCTACACCTTC

d_gene: -
v_gene: TRBV7-2
abundance: few
j_gene: TRBJ2-3
CDR3aa: CASSLVPEWAQYF
CDR3nt: TGTGCCAGCAGCTTAGTTCCGGAATGGGCGCAGTATTTT

d_gene: -
v_gene: TRBV20-1
abundance: -
j_gene: TRBJ2-5
CDR3aa: CSAPSPMTAKETQYF
CDR3nt: TGCAGTGCCCCCTCCCCCATGACAGCGAAAGAGACCCAGTACTTC